This T cell receptor (beta chain) was recorded in a study of Ad26.COV2.S vaccination and SARS-CoV-2 variants. Across the whole study: Dosing was one shot or two shots 56 days apart.

The CDR3 extends over 16 amino acids. CDR1 and CDR2 from the germline V gene are SGHRS and YFSETQ. Trimming shortened V by 4 bases and J by 0 bases, and 11 bases separated the two germline ends. Noted treatment: roughly 20 received Ad26.COV2.S at low or high dose, single or two shots; 5 received placebo; per-sample allocation not given. On day 63 after the first injection, vaccine and placebo recipients gave samples. Measured with immunoSEQ multiplex PCR; TCRdb has only the in-frame clones, and not every one. Among 450,000 to 550,000 clones listed, roughly 89% were seen once. The gene calls are TRBV5-1 and TRBJ2-6, with no clear D. Material: peripheral blood, obtained in a trial of Ad26.COV2.S vaccine versus placebo. The source is a person aged 18-60 years who received the Ad26.COV2.S COVID-19 vaccine or a placebo. The CDR3 bases are TGCGCCAGCAGCCCGGCCGGATTCTCTGGGGCCAACGTCCTGACTTTC. The encoded protein is CASSPAGFSGANVLTF.